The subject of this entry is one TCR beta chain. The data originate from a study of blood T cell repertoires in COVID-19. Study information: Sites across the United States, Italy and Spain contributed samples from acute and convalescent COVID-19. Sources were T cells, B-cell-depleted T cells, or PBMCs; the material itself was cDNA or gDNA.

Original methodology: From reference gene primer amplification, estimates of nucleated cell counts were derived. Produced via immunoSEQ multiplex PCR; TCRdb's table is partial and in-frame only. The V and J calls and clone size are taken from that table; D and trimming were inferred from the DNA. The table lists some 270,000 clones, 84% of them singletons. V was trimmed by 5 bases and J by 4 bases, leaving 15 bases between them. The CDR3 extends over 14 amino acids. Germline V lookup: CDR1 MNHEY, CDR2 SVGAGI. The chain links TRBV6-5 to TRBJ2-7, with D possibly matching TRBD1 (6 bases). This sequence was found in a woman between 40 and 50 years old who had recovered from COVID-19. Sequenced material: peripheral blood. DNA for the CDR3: TGTGCCAGCAGTCCTGACAGGTCTGGATACGAGCAGTACTTC. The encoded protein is CASSPDRSGYEQYF.